The 9 T cell receptor beta chains presented below share a single source sample, sequenced in a study of cytotoxic CD8 clonotypes in ibrutinib-treated CLL. Sequencing used immunoSEQ multiplex PCR; TCRdb keeps in-frame clones, though not all of them. The table includes fewer than 150,000 clones, around 84% detected once. Sequences were derived from PBMCs, sampled after 24 months of ibrutinib treatment. These receptors originate from a human donor with chronic lymphocytic leukemia.

The chain has TRBV9 and TRBJ2-7; tentatively, D is TRBD1 (6 bases). V dropped 0 bases and J dropped 2 bases, with 9 bases sitting between them. CDR3 length: 14 residues. Per the germline V gene, CDR1 is SGDLS and CDR2 is YYNGEE. CDR3 protein: CASSVEGDTYEQYF. CDR3 nucleotides: TGTGCCAGCAGCGTAGAAGGGGACACCTACGAGCAGTACTTC.

This chain joins TRBV27 and TRBJ2-3; a weak D match, TRBD2 (5 bases). This CDR3 region has 13 residues. The V gene lost 6 bases and the J gene lost 2 bases, with 9 bases spanning the gap. Germline V CDR1 and CDR2: MNHEY, SMNVEV (reference sequence). The CDR3 here is CASSKRFTDTQYF. The DNA for the CDR3 is TGTGCCAGCAGCAAGCGGTTCACAGATACGCAGTATTTT.

This clone was observed a handful of times. The V and J genes are TRBV6-6 and TRBJ1-2; D remains unclear. CDR3 length equals 12 residues. Germline values: CDR1 MNHNY, CDR2 SVGAGI (reference sequence). Trimming removed 2 bases from V and 6 bases from J, with 7 bases in between. The CDR3 reads CASSYASDGYTF. DNA for the CDR3: TGTGCCAGCAGTTACGCCTCTGATGGCTACACCTTC.

Only a few counts were recorded for this clone. One end of the junction does not line up with germline, which may come from a read error. The J gene is TRBJ2-7, the V gene TRBV11-2; 7 bases are shared with TRBD1. Germline V gene lookup returns CDR1 SGHAT and CDR2 FQNNGV. The CDR3 loop spans 11 amino acids. The CDR3 DNA reads as TGTGCCAGCAGCCTCCTCCGGGACAGATTCTTC. Residues: CASSLLRDRFF.

The J gene is TRBJ2-4, the V gene TRBV27; D remains unclear. The CDR3 runs to 16 residues. Germline CDR1 is MNHEY and CDR2 is SMNVEV (reference sequence). The ends were cut back, 4 bases at V and 0 bases at J, with 13 bases in the middle. This CDR3 reads CASSSRNTLAKNIQYF. CDR3 nucleotide sequence: TGTGCCAGCAGTTCCCGAAATACCTTAGCCAAAAACATTCAGTACTTC.

This chain joins TRBV5-1 and TRBJ1-1, with D uncertain. The germline CDR1 and CDR2 sequences are SGHRS and YFSETQ. Trimming stripped 0 bases from V and 0 bases from J, with 3 bases between. This CDR3 is 13 amino acids long. CDR3 bases: TGCGCCAGCAGCTTGGCTCTGAACACTGAAGCTTTCTTT. Its protein product is CASSLALNTEAFF.

Only a few counts were recorded for this clone. This chain links TRBV29-1 with TRBJ1-6; D uncertain. Between the trimmed V and J ends, which lost 6 bases and 5 bases, there was a span of 11 bases. In germline, CDR1 is SQVTM, CDR2 ANQGSEA. The CDR3 totals 13 residues. CDR3 DNA sequence: TGCAGCGTCCAATGGCGAGATAATTCACCCCTCCACTTT. Its translation is CSVQWRDNSPLHF.

The chain combines TRBV28 with TRBJ2-7, with D hard to call. Germline V CDR1 and CDR2: MDHEN, SYDVKM. Deletions cut 4 bases from V and 3 bases from J, with 7 bases between. CDR3 length equals 12 residues. The chain's CDR3 is CASSSPGYEQYF. The CDR3 DNA reads as TGTGCCAGCAGTTCCCCTGGCTACGAGCAGTACTTC.

V gene TRBV7-2 combines with J gene TRBJ2-1; TRBD2 agrees at 14 bases. The CDR3 has 19 amino acids. V dropped 1 base and J dropped 0; count of bases not matched to a gene: 5. In germline, CDR1 is SGHTA, CDR2 FQGNSA. CDR3 DNA: TGTGCCAGCAGCTTAGTAGGACTAGCGGGGGGCCGCTCCTACAATGAGCAGTTCTTC. Its protein is CASSLVGLAGGRSYNEQFF.